Included here is one T cell receptor beta chain sequence, with context. Its antigen is still unknown. A single record per CDR3 protein comes from TCRdb applying MiXCR to the 5' RACE reads. Of some 1,600,000 distinct CDR3 sequences in the sample, roughly a third were seen once. The record originates from a study of identical twins. Study-wide results and caveats: Analyses of zero insertions could, in part, be confounded by invariant MAIT and iNKT cells.

The TCR comes from a newborn girl in good health. The source material was cord blood.

In DNA form, the CDR3 reads TGTGCCAGCAGGTGGTTGGCTGGGACCACAAGACCCATAGATCAGCCCCAGCATTTT. Amino acid sequence: CASRWLAGTTRPIDQPQHF. The chain is built from TRBV28 and TRBJ1-5, with D possibly being TRBD1 (5 bases). V lost 6 bases, J lost 5 bases, and 29 bases lay in between. Germline CDR1 MDHEN, CDR2 SYDVKM. CDR3 length equals 19 residues. Full variable domain (rest looked up from reference TRBV28 and TRBJ1-5): DVKVTQSSRYLVKRTGEKVFLECVQDMDHENMFWYRQDPGLGLRLIYFSYDVKMKEKGDIPEGYSVSREKKERFSLILESASTNQTSMYLCASRWLAGTTRPIDQPQHFGDGTRLSIL.